These 10 T cell receptor beta chains share one sample of origin, sequenced in a study of human T cells and chemical hapten exposure. Time point denoted: patch test 3, about 24 weeks after DPC sensitization. The treatment here: therapeutic diphenylcyclopropenone sensitization with weekly scalp DPC. One entry per CDR3 protein results from TCRdb running MiXCR on the RACE reads. This sample has some 97,000 distinct CDR3 sequences; 25% to 30% occur once, and the top ten carry approximately 10%. The starting material was whole blood, obtained in connection with sensitization to the hapten diphenylcyclopropenone (DPC). The receptors derive from a man aged 35 to 55 with alopecia areata. Some clones in this sample may be carry-over from other donors' samples.

This clonotype was detected only a few times. The J gene is TRBJ2-7, the V gene TRBV3-1; 15 positions match TRBD2. The CDR3 sequence is 15 residues long. From germline, CDR1 is LGHDT and CDR2 YNNKEL (reference sequence). The V gene end was trimmed by 4 bases and the J gene end by 6 bases; junction bases not matched to a gene: 4. The CDR3 is CASSPVGLAGGEQYF. CDR3 DNA sequence: TGTGCCAGCAGCCCAGTGGGACTAGCGGGAGGCGAGCAGTACTTC.

As DNA, the CDR3 is TGCGCCAGCAGGATCGGGACTACCTCCCTTGTGGCCCAGTACTTC. Amino acid sequence: CASRIGTTSLVAQYF. This chain joins TRBV5-1 and TRBJ2-5; 7 bases are a match to TRBD2. The CDR3 totals 15 residues. In germline, CDR1 is SGHRS, CDR2 YFSETQ. With 5 bases clipped from V and 9 bases from J, the junction kept 16 bases outside the gene matches.

The J gene is TRBJ2-3, the V gene TRBV12-3 or TRBV12-4, with D tentatively TRBD1 or TRBD2 (5 bases each). The CDR3 length is 13 residues. V was cut by 6 bases and J by 6 bases, with 13 bases left in between. CDR3 protein: CASSRDQPDTQYF. The CDR3 DNA sequence: TGTGCCAGCAGCAGGGACCAGCCGGATACGCAGTATTTT.

A few counts support this clonotype. J is TRBJ2-7 and V is TRBV27; 11 positions match TRBD1. This CDR3 spans 13 amino acids. The ends lost 8 bases at V and 4 bases at J; junction bases unmatched: 4. The germline V gene encodes CDR1 MNHEY and CDR2 SMNVEV (reference sequence). CDR3 region: CASRTGGEYEQYF. The CDR3 nucleotides are TGTGCCAGCCGGACAGGGGGCGAGTACGAGCAGTACTTC.

The genes are TRBV20-1 and TRBJ2-1; D remains ambiguous. The V end was cut by 4 bases, the J end by 9 bases, with 13 bases between. The CDR3 is made up of 12 amino acids. Germline assignment: CDR1 DFQATT and CDR2 SNEGSKA (reference sequence). DNA for the CDR3: TGCAGTGCTACCGCCGAGAGAGTTGAGCAGTTCTTC. Translating it yields CSATAERVEQFF.

J is TRBJ2-5 and V is TRBV14; D unclear. Germline values: CDR1 SGHDN, CDR2 FVKESK. V was clipped by 2 bases and J by 2 bases, with 9 bases between them. The CDR3 is made up of 14 amino acids. The DNA of the CDR3 is TGTGCCAGCAGCCAATTCGCGGTACAAGAGACCCAGTACTTC. This translates into CASSQFAVQETQYF.

This clonotype was detected a few times. V and J are TRBV12-3 or TRBV12-4 and TRBJ2-6, with D unresolved. The V end was cut by 4 bases, the J end by 2 bases, with 15 bases between. The CDR3 is 17 amino acids. CDR3 nucleotide sequence: TGTGCCAGCAGTTCCCTCCTGGACGGCACTGGGGCCAACGTCCTGACTTTC. This codes for CASSSLLDGTGANVLTF.

This clonotype was picked up a small number of times. The chain combines TRBV20-1 with TRBJ1-6; TRBD1 matches 8 bases. The CDR3 sequence is 16 residues long. With V trimmed by 0 bases and J by 6 bases, 7 bases remained unmatched. From germline, CDR1 is DFQATT and CDR2 SNEGSKA (reference sequence). The CDR3 reads CSARDLEGTGNSPLHF. In DNA form, the CDR3 reads TGCAGTGCTAGAGACCTGGAGGGGACAGGTAATTCACCCCTCCACTTT.

This chain uses TRBV4-2 with TRBJ2-3, with 8 bases that match TRBD2. Trimming at V came to 6 bases and at J to 8 bases, leaving 16 bases not matched to a gene. The CDR3 sequence is 16 residues long. Looked up from germline, CDR1 is LGHNA and CDR2 is YNFKEQ. CDR3 residues: CASSPLPGLAEGTQYF. The DNA for the CDR3 is TGTGCCAGCAGTCCGCTCCCCGGACTAGCCGAGGGTACGCAGTATTTT.

This clonotype was seen only a few times. This chain connects TRBV12-3 or TRBV12-4 to TRBJ2-5, with D possibly being TRBD1 or TRBD2 (5 bases each). The CDR3 loop spans 13 amino acids. V was cut by 5 bases and J by 9 bases, with 16 bases left in between. DNA of the CDR3: TGTGCCAGCAGTCGGGACGGGGTGGGAGCCCAGTACTTC. Its protein is CASSRDGVGAQYF.